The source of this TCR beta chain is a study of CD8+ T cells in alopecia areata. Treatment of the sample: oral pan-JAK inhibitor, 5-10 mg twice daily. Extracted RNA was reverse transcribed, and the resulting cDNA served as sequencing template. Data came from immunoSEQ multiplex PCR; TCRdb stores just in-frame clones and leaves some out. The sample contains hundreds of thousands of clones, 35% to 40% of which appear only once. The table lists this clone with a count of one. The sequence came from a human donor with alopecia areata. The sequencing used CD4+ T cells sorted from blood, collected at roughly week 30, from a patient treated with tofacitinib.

The CDR3 protein is CASSLEGSGTQYF. DNA of the CDR3: TGTGCCAGCAGCTTAGAGGGGTCAGGGACCCAGTACTTC. The chain employs TRBV7-6 and TRBJ2-5; D is perhaps TRBD1 (5 bases). V was cut by 1 base and J by 7 bases, with 10 bases left in between. Germline V gives CDR1 SGHVS, CDR2 FNYEAQ. The CDR3 spans 13 residues.